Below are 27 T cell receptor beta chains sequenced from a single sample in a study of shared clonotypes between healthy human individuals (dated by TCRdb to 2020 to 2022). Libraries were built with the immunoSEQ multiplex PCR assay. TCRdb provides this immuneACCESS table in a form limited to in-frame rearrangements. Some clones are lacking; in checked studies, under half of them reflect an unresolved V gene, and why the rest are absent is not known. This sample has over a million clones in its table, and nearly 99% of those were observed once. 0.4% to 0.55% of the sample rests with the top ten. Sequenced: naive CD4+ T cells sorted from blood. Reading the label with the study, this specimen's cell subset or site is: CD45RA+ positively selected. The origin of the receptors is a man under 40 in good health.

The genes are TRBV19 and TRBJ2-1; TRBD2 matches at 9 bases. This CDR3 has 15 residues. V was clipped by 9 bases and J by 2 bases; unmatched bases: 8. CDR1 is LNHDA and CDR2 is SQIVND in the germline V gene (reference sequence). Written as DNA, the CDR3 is TGTGCCAGCCTGGGGCGGGAGGGTCCCTACAATGAGCAGTTCTTC. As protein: CASLGREGPYNEQFF.

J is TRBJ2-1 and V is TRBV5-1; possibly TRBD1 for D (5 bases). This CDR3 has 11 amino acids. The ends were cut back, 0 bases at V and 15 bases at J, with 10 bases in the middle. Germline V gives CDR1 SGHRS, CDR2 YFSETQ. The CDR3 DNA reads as TGCGCCAGCAGCTTGGAGGGGAACCCGTTCTTC. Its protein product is CASSLEGNPFF. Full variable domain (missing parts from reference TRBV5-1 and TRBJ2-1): KAGVTQTPRYLIKTRGQQVTLSCSPISGHRSVSWYQQTPGQGLQFLFEYFSETQRNKGNFPGRFSGRQFSNSRSEMNVSTLELGDSALYLCASSLEGNPFFGPGTRLTVL.

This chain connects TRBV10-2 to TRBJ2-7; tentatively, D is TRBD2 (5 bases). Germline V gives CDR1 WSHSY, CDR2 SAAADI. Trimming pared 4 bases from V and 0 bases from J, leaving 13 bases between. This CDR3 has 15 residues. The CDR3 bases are TGCGCCAGCAGTGTTGACGGGGTGCCCTCCTACGAGCAGTACTTC. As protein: CASSVDGVPSYEQYF.

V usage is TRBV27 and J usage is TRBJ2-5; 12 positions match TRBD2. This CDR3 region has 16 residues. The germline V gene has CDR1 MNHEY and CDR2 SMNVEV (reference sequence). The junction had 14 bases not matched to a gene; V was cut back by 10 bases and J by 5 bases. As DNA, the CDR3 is TGTGCCACATGGGCTAGCGGGAGGGCCTCCCGTGAGACCCAGTACTTC. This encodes CATWASGRASRETQYF.

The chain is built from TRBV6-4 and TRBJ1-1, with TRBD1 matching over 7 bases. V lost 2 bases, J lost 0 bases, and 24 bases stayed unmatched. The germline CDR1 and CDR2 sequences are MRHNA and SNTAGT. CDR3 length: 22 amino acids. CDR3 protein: CASSDPWLYRGPWAVLNTEAFF. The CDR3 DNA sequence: TGTGCCAGCAGTGACCCCTGGTTATACAGGGGCCCCTGGGCTGTCTTGAACACTGAAGCTTTCTTT.

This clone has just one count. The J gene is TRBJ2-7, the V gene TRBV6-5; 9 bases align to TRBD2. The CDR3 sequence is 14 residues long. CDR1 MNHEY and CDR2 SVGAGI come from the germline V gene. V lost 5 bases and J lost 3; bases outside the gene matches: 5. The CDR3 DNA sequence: TGTGCCAGCAGTCCCTATAGCGGGAGCTACGAGCAGTACTTC. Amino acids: CASSPYSGSYEQYF.

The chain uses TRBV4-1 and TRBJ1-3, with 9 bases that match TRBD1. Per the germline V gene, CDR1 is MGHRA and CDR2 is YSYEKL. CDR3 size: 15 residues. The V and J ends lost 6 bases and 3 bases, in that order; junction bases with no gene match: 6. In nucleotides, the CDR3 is TGCGCCAGCAGTCGGGACAGGGACGGTGGAAACACCATATATTTT. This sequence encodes CASSRDRDGGNTIYF.

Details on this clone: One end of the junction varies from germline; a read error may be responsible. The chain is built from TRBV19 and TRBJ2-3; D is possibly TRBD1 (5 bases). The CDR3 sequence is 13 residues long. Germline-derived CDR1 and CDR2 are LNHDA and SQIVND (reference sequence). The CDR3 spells CASSPNGQDMQYF. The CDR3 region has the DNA TGTGCCAGTAGTCCAAACGGACAAGATATGCAGTATTTT.

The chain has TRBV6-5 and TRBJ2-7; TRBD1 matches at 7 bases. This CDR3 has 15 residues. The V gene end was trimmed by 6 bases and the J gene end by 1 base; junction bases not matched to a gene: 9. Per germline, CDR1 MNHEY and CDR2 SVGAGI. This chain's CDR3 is CASSPKRQGSYEQYF. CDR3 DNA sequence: TGTGCCAGCAGCCCCAAGAGACAGGGATCCTACGAGCAGTACTTC.

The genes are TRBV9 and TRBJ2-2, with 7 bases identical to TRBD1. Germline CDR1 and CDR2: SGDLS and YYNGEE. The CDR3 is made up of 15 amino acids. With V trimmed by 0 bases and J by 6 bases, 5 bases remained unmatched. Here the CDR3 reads CASSVAFQGAGELFF. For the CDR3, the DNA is TGTGCCAGCAGCGTAGCCTTCCAGGGGGCCGGGGAGCTGTTTTTT. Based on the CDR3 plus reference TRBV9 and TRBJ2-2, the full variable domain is DSGVTQTPKHLITATGQRVTLRCSPRSGDLSVYWYQQSLDQGLQFLIQYYNGEERAKGNILERFSAQQFPDLHSELNLSSLELGDSALYFCASSVAFQGAGELFFGEGSRLTVL.

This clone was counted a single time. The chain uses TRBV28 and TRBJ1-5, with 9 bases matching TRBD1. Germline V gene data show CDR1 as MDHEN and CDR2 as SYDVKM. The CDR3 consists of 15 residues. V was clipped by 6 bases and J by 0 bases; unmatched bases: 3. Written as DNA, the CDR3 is TGTGCCAGCAGAGGGACAGGGCCTAGCAATCAGCCCCAGCATTTT. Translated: CASRGTGPSNQPQHF.

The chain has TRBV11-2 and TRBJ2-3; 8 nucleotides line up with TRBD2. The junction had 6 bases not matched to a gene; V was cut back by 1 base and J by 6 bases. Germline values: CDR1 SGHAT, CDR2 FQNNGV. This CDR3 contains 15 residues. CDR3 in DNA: TGTGCCAGCAGCTTAGCGGGAGGGCCAGGGGATACGCAGTATTTT. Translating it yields CASSLAGGPGDTQYF.

The CDR3 loop is CAISRGPGGDAKNIQYF. The CDR3 nucleotides read TGTGCCATCAGCAGGGGGCCGGGGGGCGATGCCAAAAACATTCAGTACTTC. The chain has TRBV10-3 and TRBJ2-4; D perhaps matches TRBD1 (8 bases). Germline V gives CDR1 ENHRY, CDR2 SYGVKD. V shed 6 bases and J shed 1 base, with 19 bases lying between them. The CDR3 extends over 17 amino acids.

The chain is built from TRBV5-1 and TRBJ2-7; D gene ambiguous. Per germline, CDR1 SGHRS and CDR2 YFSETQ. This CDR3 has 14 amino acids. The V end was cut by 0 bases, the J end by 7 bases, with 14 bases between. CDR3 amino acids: CASSLELAVEEQYF. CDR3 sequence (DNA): TGCGCCAGCAGCTTGGAATTGGCGGTGGAGGAGCAGTACTTC.

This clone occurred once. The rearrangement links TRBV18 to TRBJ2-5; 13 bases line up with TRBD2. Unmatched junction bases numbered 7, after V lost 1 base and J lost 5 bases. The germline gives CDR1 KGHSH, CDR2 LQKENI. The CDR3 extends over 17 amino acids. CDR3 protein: CASSPRTSGSFRETQYF. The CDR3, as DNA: TGTGCCAGCTCACCACGGACTAGCGGGAGCTTTAGGGAGACCCAGTACTTC.

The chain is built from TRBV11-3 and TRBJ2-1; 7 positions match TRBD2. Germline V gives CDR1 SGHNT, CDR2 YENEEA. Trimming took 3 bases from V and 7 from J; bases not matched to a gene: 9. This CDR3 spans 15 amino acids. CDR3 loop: CASSFGGGPMNEQFF. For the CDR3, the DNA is TGTGCCAGCAGCTTCGGGGGAGGGCCTATGAATGAGCAGTTCTTC.

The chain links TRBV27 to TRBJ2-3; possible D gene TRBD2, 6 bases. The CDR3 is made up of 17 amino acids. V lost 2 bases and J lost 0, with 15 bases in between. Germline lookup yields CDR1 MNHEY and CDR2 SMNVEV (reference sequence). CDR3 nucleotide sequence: TGTGCCAGCAGTTTACCAGGGTTTAGCGGTAGCACAGATACGCAGTATTTT. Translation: CASSLPGFSGSTDTQYF.

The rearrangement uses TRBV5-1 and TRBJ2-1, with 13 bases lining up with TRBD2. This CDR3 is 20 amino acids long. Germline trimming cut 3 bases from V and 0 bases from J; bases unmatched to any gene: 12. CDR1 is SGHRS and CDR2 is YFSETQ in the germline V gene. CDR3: CASSSYGTSGKTHSYNEQFF. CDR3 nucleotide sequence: TGCGCCAGCAGCTCATACGGGACTAGCGGGAAGACCCACTCCTACAATGAGCAGTTCTTC.

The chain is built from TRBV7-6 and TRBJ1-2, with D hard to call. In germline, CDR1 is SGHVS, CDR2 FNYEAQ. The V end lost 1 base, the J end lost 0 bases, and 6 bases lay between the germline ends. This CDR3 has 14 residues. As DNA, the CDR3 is TGTGCCAGCAGCTTAGGGCAGACTAACTATGGCTACACCTTC. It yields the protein CASSLGQTNYGYTF.

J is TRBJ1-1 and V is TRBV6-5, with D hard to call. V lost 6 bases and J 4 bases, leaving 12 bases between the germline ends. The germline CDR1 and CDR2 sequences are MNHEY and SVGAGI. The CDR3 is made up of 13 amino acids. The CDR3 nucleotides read TGTGCCAGCAGCAGTAGGTTTGGCACTGAAGCTTTCTTT. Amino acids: CASSSRFGTEAFF.

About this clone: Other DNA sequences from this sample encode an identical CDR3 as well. The CDR3 DNA is TGTGCCAGCAGTTACAGCGGGACAGCCTACGAGCAGTACTTC. Translation: CASSYSGTAYEQYF. This chain links TRBV6-5 with TRBJ2-7; D is tentatively TRBD1 or TRBD2 (7 bases each). CDR1 is MNHEY, CDR2 SVGAGI, per germline. The V end was cut by 2 bases, the J end by 2 bases, with 10 bases between. The CDR3 sequence is 14 residues long.

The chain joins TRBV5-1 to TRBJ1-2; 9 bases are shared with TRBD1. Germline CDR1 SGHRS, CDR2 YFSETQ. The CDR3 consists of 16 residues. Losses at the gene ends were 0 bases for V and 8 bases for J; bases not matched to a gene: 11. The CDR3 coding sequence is TGCGCCAGCAGCTTGGACGTCGGGACAGGGAATAACGGCTACACCTTC. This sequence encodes CASSLDVGTGNNGYTF. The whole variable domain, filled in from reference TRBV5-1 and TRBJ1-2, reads KAGVTQTPRYLIKTRGQQVTLSCSPISGHRSVSWYQQTPGQGLQFLFEYFSETQRNKGNFPGRFSGRQFSNSRSEMNVSTLELGDSALYLCASSLDVGTGNNGYTFGSGTRLTVV.

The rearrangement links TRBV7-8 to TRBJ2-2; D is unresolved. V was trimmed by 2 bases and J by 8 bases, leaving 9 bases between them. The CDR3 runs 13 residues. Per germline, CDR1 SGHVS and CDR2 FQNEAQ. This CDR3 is CASSLLTEGELFF. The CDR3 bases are TGTGCCAGCAGCTTACTTACGGAGGGGGAGCTGTTTTTT.

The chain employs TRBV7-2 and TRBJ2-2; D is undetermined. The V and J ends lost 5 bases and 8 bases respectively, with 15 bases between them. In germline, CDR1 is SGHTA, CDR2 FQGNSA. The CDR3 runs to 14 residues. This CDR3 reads CASSATPLGGELFF. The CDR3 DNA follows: TGTGCCAGCAGCGCAACCCCCCTCGGGGGGGAGCTGTTTTTT.

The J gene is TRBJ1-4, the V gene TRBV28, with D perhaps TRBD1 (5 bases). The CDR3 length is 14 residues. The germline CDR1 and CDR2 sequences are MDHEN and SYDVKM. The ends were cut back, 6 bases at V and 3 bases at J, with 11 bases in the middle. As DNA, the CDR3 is TGTGCCAGCAGAGCAGGGTGGGCTAATGAAAAACTGTTTTTT. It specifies CASRAGWANEKLFF.

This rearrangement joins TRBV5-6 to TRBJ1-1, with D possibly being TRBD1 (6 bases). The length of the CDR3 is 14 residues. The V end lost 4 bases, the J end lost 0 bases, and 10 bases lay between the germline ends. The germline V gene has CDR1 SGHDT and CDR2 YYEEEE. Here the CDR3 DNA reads TGTGCCAGCAGCAACAGGGTAGTGAACACTGAAGCTTTCTTT. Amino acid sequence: CASSNRVVNTEAFF. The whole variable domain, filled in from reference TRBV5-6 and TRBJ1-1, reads DAGVTQSPTHLIKTRGQQVTLRCSPKSGHDTVSWYQQALGQGPQFIFQYYEEEERQRGNFPDRFSGHQFPNYSSELNVNALLLGDSALYLCASSNRVVNTEAFFGQGTRLTVV.

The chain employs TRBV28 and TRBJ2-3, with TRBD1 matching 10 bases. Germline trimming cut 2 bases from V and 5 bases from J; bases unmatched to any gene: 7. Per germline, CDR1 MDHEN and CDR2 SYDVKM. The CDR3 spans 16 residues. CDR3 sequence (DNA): TGTGCCAGCAGTTTAAGCGGGACAGGGGTTAGAGATACGCAGTATTTT. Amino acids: CASSLSGTGVRDTQYF.